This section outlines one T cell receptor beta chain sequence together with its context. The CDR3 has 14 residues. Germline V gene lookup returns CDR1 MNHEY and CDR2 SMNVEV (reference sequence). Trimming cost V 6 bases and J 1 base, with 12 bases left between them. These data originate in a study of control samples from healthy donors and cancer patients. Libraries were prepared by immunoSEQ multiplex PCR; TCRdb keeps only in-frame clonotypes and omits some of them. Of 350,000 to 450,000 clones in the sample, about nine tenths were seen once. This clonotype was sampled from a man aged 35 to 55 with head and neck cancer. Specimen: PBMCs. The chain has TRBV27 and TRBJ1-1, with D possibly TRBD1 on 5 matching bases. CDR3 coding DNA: TGTGCCAGCAGCCGAGGGGCGGCGAACACTGAAGCTTTCTTT. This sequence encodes CASSRGAANTEAFF.